These 29 T cell receptor beta chains came from one sample sequenced in a study of tumor and adjacent non-tumor tissue in lung cancer. The template was RNA from unsorted bulk tissue. A modified ARM-PCR protocol with three rounds of nested PCR amplified TCRbeta. TCRdb re-analysed the multiplex PCR reads in MiXCR, keeping a single row per CDR3 protein. The table lists 90,000 to 130,000 distinct CDR3 sequences, over 75% of them singletons. Sequenced material: lung tumor tissue. All receptors come from a man in his 70s with non-small cell lung cancer.

About this clonotype itself: The junction departs from the called germline gene at one end, perhaps through a read error. The gene calls are TRBV11-2 and TRBJ1-2; 9 bases line up with TRBD1. Germline CDR1 and CDR2: SGHAT and FQNNGV. This CDR3 contains 14 residues. CDR3 loop: CAGSPTGGTYGYSF. The CDR3, as DNA: TGTGCCGGTAGCCCGACAGGGGGTACCTATGGCTACAGCTTC.

The CDR3 sequence: CTSSELRPGGRNTEAFF. CDR3 nucleotides: TGTACAAGCAGTGAACTGCGGCCAGGGGGCAGGAACACTGAAGCTTTCTTT. The chain links TRBV6-1 to TRBJ1-1, with 8 bases lining up with TRBD1. CDR1 is MNHNS, CDR2 SASEGT, per germline. This CDR3 region has 17 residues.

To note about this clonotype: This CDR3 is missing its conserved last phenylalanine or tryptophan, likely due to a read error. Because the CDR3's place on the DNA is in doubt, the DNA is left out and the CDR3 is given as listed by TCRdb. The V and J genes are TRBV20-1 and TRBJ2-7. CDR1 DFQATT and CDR2 SNEGSKA come from the germline V gene (reference sequence). From its first to its last residue, the CDR3 has 11 amino acids. CDR3 protein: CSASDGYEQYL.

As for this clonotype: Since the CDR3 does not end with the conserved phenylalanine or tryptophan, this likely comes from a read error. The genes are TRBV4-1 and TRBJ2-1; D assignment may be TRBD1 or TRBD2 (5 bases each). CDR1 MGHRA and CDR2 YSYEKL come from the germline V gene. This CDR3 comprises 16 residues. The CDR3 coding sequence is TGCGCCAGCAGCCGCTCCACGGGGCTTACCTACAATGAACAGTTCCTC. Translating gives CASSRSTGLTYNEQFL.

The chain joins TRBV10-3 to TRBJ2-3; 7 nucleotides agree with TRBD1. The CDR3 totals 15 residues. The ends lost 6 bases at V and 9 bases at J; junction bases unmatched: 15. In germline, CDR1 is ENHRY, CDR2 SYGVKD. The CDR3 loop reads CAISQDRSYTGTQYF. CDR3 DNA sequence: TGTGCCATCAGCCAGGACAGGAGCTACACAGGCACGCAGTATTTT.

Regarding this clonotype: A read error may account for a junction end that differs from germline. The chain couples TRBV29-1 to TRBJ1-1; D might be TRBD1 (5 bases). Germline loops: CDR1 SQVTM, CDR2 ANQGSEA. There are 17 residues in the CDR3. The DNA of the CDR3 is TGCAGCGTTCCTGAGCCCGGGGCTCAGGCGGGGTTCGCTGAGGCTTTCTTT. Protein sequence: CSVPEPGAQAGFAEAFF.

On this clonotype: Compared with germline, one end of the junction differs, possibly owing to a read error. The chain employs TRBV6-2 or TRBV6-3 and TRBJ2-1; D not certain. The CDR3 covers 13 residues. Germline V gene sequence: CDR1 MNHEY, CDR2 SVGEGT. CDR3 DNA: TGTGCCAACAGCAGAGGCGGTTACAAAGAGCAGTTCTTC. Protein: CANSRGGYKEQFF.

About this clonotype itself: Compared with germline, one end of the junction differs, possibly owing to a read error. CDR3 in amino acids: CASSRDKAYAQYF. The CDR3 region has the DNA TGCGCCAGCAGCCGGGACAAAGCCTACGCGCAGTACTTC. The genes are TRBV5-1 and TRBJ2-7; weak D call: TRBD1 (6 bases). The CDR3 sequence is 13 residues long. CDR1 and CDR2 (germline): SGHRS, YFSETQ.

Points on this clonotype: Germline is not matched at one junction end, which may reflect a read error. The chain combines TRBV29-1 with TRBJ2-1, with TRBD2 matching 14 bases. Germline V gene lookup returns CDR1 SQVTM and CDR2 ANQGSEA. The CDR3 extends over 14 amino acids. The CDR3 nucleotides are TGCAATGTCGGACTAGCGGGAGGCTACAATGAGCAGTTTTTC. Translating it yields CNVGLAGGYNEQFF.

This clonotype was detected only once. One base away lies a much larger clone, so this may be a sequencing read error. The rearrangement joins TRBV5-1 to TRBJ2-5; possibly TRBD1 or TRBD2 for D (5 bases each). The CDR3 runs 15 residues. Per the germline V gene, CDR1 is SGHRS and CDR2 is YFSETQ. CDR3 sequence reads: CDSSLDNRGWETQYF. The CDR3, as DNA: TGCGACAGCAGCTTGGACAATCGGGGCTGGGAGACCCAGTACTTC.

With respect to this clonotype: The junction differs from germline at one of its ends, possibly a read error. This CDR3 is CASIPSLAYSGGNVMTF. In DNA form, the CDR3 reads TGCGCCAGCATCCCTAGCTTGGCGTACTCTGGGGGCAACGTCATGACTTTC. The chain employs TRBV10-2 and TRBJ2-6, with D maybe TRBD1 (6 bases). This CDR3 is 17 amino acids long. From germline, CDR1 is WSHSY and CDR2 SAAADI.

Turning to this clonotype: Its ends do not fully match the called genes, so a read error is possible. The chain has TRBV11-2 and TRBJ2-7; maybe TRBD1 (7 bases). This CDR3 is 12 amino acids long. Per the germline V gene, CDR1 is SGHAT and CDR2 is FQNNGV. The CDR3 here is CPSSSQGGEQYF. In nucleotides, the CDR3 is TGTCCCAGCAGCAGTCAGGGGGGCGAGCAGTACTTC.

Points on this clonotype: Mismatch with germline at one junction end may stem from a read error. The chain uses TRBV6-5 and TRBJ1-1, with TRBD1 matching over 8 bases. The CDR3 covers 13 residues. CDR1 is MNHEY, CDR2 SVGAGI, per germline. The CDR3, as DNA: TGTGTCAGCAGCTCCGGGACAGGTGGCAAAACTCTCTTT. As protein: CVSSSGTGGKTLF.

Turning to this clonotype: A read error may produce the germline difference seen at one junction end. V usage is TRBV29-1 and J usage is TRBJ2-6; no clear D gene. The CDR3 contains 15 residues. Germline V gene data show CDR1 as SQVTM and CDR2 as ANQGSEA. This CDR3 reads CSVEGVYSEANVLTF. CDR3 nucleotides: TGCAGCGTTGAAGGCGTTTATTCTGAGGCCAACGTCCTGACTTTC.

This clonotype was counted between two and nine times. The chain has TRBV4-3 and TRBJ2-1; TRBD2 aligns across 8 bases. This CDR3 has 17 amino acids. CDR1 and CDR2 from the germline V gene are LGHNA and YSLEER. The CDR3 spells CVSSQDPAGAEYNEQFF. CDR3 bases: TGCGTCAGTAGTCAAGACCCAGCGGGAGCTGAATACAATGAGCAGTTCTTC.

A note on this clonotype: Because it lacks the conserved phenylalanine or tryptophan at the end, this CDR3 is likely a read error. The chain employs TRBV6-6 and TRBJ1-6; D gene uncertain. Germline-derived CDR1 and CDR2 are MNHNY and SVGAGI (reference sequence). Trimming removed 0 bases at V and 9 bases at J, with 9 bases between. This CDR3 has 14 residues. CDR3 region: CASSYSDLGSPLHI. The DNA for the CDR3 is TGTGCCAGCAGTTACTCGGACTTAGGTTCACCCCTCCACATC.

To note about this clonotype: An end of the junction does not agree with germline; a read error may underlie this. The CDR3 is CASSQGLGGLWTEYF. The CDR3 bases are TGCGCCAGCAGCCAGGGACTCGGAGGATTGTGGACCGAGTACTTC. The chain uses TRBV4-1 and TRBJ2-5, with D possibly matching TRBD2 (6 bases). CDR3 length equals 15 residues. Germline CDR1 MGHRA, CDR2 YSYEKL.

In the case of this clonotype: The germline gene is not matched at one end of the junction; a read error may be the cause. V is TRBV12-3 or TRBV12-4 and J is TRBJ2-5, with D unclear. There are 11 residues in the CDR3. CDR3 bases: TGTGCCAGCAGAAGCCAGGAGACCCGGTATTTC. It specifies CASRSQETRYF.

About this clonotype: Germline is not matched at one junction end, which may reflect a read error. This chain joins TRBV20-1 and TRBJ1-2; 9 positions agree with TRBD1. The germline V gene has CDR1 DFQATT and CDR2 SNEGSKA (reference sequence). The CDR3 covers 14 residues. The CDR3 sequence: CCATRLTGGGGYTF. The CDR3 DNA is TGCTGTGCCACCCGACTAACAGGGGGCGGTGGCTACACCTTC.

V gene TRBV6-2 or TRBV6-3 combines with J gene TRBJ2-2; D is unclear. This CDR3 is 13 amino acids long. Germline V CDR1 and CDR2: MNHEY, SVGEGT. Between the trimmed V and J ends, which lost 6 bases and 9 bases, there was a span of 14 bases. CDR3 amino acids: CASSRINTWELFF. The CDR3 DNA is TGTGCCAGCAGCAGAATTAATACCTGGGAGCTGTTTTTT.

Points on this clonotype: At one end the junction does not follow the germline gene, possibly because of a read error. The chain joins TRBV4-3 to TRBJ2-1; TRBD2 matches 7 bases. The CDR3 has 15 residues. Per germline, CDR1 LGHNA and CDR2 YSLEER. Here the CDR3 DNA reads TGCGCCAGCAGCCAAACCCCTAGCGGAGGAAGGGAGCAGCTCTTC. This encodes CASSQTPSGGREQLF.

This chain uses TRBV29-1 with TRBJ1-2, with 9 bases lining up with TRBD1. CDR3 length: 14 residues. CDR1 is SQVTM, CDR2 ANQGSEA, per germline. V lost 7 bases and J lost 13; bases outside the gene matches: 19. Here the CDR3 DNA reads TGCAGCGGGGGAGTGGAGGGGACAGGGAGTAGTTGCACCTTC. It translates to CSGGVEGTGSSCTF.

Turning to this clonotype: The conserved final phenylalanine or tryptophan is absent from the CDR3, which likely points to a read error. The V call is TRBV10-2, the J call TRBJ2-2, with 9 bases identical to TRBD2. Germline-derived CDR1 and CDR2 are WSHSY and SAAADI. The CDR3 spans 14 residues. The chain's CDR3 is CVSRLAGPRGELFL. In DNA form, the CDR3 reads TGCGTCAGCAGGCTAGCGGGGCCGAGGGGGGAGCTGTTTTTA.

Regarding this clonotype: A read error is likely, as this CDR3 ends without the conserved phenylalanine or tryptophan. The limits of the CDR3 on the DNA are not certain, so only TCRdb's listed CDR3 is given. V and J are TRBV29-1 and TRBJ1-2; the D call of TRBD1 is as the table states it, not checked on the DNA. Germline CDR1 reads SQVTM; CDR2 reads ANQGSEA. The CDR3 totals 13 residues, both ends included. Here the CDR3 reads CSVLQTGTYGYTL.

A note on this clonotype: Given the absence of the conserved phenylalanine or tryptophan at the CDR3 end, a read error is likely. The rearrangement links TRBV11-3 to TRBJ2-1; D might be TRBD2 (6 bases). V lost 0 bases and J lost 9, with 18 bases in between. Per the germline V gene, CDR1 is SGHNT and CDR2 is YENEEA. The CDR3 sequence is 16 residues long. The CDR3 nucleotides are TGTGCCAGCAGCTTAGATCCCACGGAGGGTAGGGGTGAGCAGTTCGTC. Its protein product is CASSLDPTEGRGEQFV.

About this clonotype: The germline gene is not matched at one end of the junction; a read error may be the cause. The chain is built from TRBV29-1 and TRBJ2-7; D is unclear. The length of the CDR3 is 12 residues. Looked up from germline, CDR1 is SQVTM and CDR2 is ANQGSEA. The DNA for the CDR3 is TGCAGCACTGATGACGGTTCCTATGAGCAGTACTTC. This translates into CSTDDGSYEQYF.

Notes on this clonotype: This is likely a read error, given that the CDR3 carries no conserved phenylalanine or tryptophan at its end. The DNA is left out, because the CDR3 cannot be placed on it with certainty; the CDR3 is given as TCRdb lists it. The V and J genes are TRBV11-2 and TRBJ1-1. CDR1 and CDR2 (germline): SGHAT, FQNNGV. The CDR3 adds up to 14 amino acids, both ends counted. CDR3 in amino acids: CANTRAGGNTEAFC.

In the case of this clonotype: Here the CDR3 omits its conserved ending phenylalanine or tryptophan, so a read error is the likely source. It is unclear where the CDR3 begins or ends on the DNA, so no DNA is shown, and the CDR3 is as TCRdb lists it. The chain employs TRBV29-1 and TRBJ2-5; whether TRBD1, the table's D call, matches the DNA was not checked. CDR1 is SQVTM, CDR2 ANQGSEA, per germline. Including both end residues, the CDR3 is 13 amino acids long. Here the CDR3 reads CSVADSFQETRYS.

This clonotype was recorded once. One end of the junction does not line up with germline, which may come from a read error. V gene TRBV19 combines with J gene TRBJ1-1; D is undetermined. This CDR3 spans 16 amino acids. Germline-derived CDR1 and CDR2 are LNHDA and SQIVND (reference sequence). CDR3 in DNA: TGTGCCAGTAGTATCCATGGGGTTCTGACGAACACTGAGGCTTTGTTT. Amino acids: CASSIHGVLTNTEALF.